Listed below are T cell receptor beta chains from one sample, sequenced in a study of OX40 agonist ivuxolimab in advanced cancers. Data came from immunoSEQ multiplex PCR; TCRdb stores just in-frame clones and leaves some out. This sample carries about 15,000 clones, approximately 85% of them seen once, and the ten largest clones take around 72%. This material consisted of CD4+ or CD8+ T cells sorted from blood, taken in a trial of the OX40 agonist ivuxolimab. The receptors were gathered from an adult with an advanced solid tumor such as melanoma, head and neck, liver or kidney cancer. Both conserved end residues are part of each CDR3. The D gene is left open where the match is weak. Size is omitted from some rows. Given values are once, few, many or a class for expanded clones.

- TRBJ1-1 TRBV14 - CASRGAGVLGTEAFF
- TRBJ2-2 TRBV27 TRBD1 CASSSTRTGLITGELFF
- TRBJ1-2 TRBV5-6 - CASSLVFLANYGYTF
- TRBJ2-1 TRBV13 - CASSLIPGKIEQFF
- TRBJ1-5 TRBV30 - CAWSFRGGNQPQHF
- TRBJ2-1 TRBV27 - CASSLAGVYNEQFF
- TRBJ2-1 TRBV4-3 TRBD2 CASSQTGLAGNEQFF
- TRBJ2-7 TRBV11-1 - CASSLTASSYEQYF
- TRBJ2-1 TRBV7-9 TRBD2 CASSLALGAGNNEQFF
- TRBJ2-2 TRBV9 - CASSAPASGELFF
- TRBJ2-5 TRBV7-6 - CASSLAGGEQETQYF
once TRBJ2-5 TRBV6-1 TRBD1 CASSEDRGQETQYF
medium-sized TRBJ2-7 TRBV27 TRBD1 CASSIGQGSYEQYF
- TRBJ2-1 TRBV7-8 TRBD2 CASSLGGTSGRAVDEQFF
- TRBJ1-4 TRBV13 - CASSLGDVSSW
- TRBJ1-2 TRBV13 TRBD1 CASSLGGTATGYGYTF
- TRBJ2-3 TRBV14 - CASSQEADTQYF
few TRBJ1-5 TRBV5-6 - CASSLLAGTDNQPQHF
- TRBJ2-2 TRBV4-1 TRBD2 CASSQAPAGRNTGELFF
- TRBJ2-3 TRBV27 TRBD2 CASRVTSGRSGTDTQYF
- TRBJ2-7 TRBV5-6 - CASSRTDSYEQYF
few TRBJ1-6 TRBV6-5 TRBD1 CASSSTGTAGSPLHF
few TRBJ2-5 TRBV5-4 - CASSLGGVQETQYF
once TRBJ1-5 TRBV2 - CASSRWGSDQPQHF
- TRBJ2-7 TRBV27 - CASSLAVLYEQYF
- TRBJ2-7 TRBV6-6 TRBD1 CASGQGPYEQYF
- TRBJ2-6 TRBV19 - CASSTDTLTTWGANVLTF
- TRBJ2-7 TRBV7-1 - CASSWGPSESYEQYF
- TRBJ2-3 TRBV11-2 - CASTPPQRGTDTQYF
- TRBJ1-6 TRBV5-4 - CASTAGYNSPLHF
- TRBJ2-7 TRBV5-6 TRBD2 CASSFGLAREQYF
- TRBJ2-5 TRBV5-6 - CASSGGQGKLAGQETQYF
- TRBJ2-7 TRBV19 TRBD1 CASSTGQGQAYEQYF
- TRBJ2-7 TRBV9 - CASSVAGSYEQYF
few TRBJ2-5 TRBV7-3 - CASSGGQGETQYF
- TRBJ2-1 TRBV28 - CASSPLASPPYNEQFF
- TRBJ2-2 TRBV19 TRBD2 CASSPGLAGGTGELFF
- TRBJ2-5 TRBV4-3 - CASSQEGTLQETQYF
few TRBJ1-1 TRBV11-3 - CASSFGWGEAFF
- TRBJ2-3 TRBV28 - CASNGEGVDTQYF
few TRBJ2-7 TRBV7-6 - CASSSDGVQEQYF
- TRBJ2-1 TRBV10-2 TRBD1 CASSGPGQGSLSSYNEQFF
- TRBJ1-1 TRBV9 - CASSPPNTEAFF
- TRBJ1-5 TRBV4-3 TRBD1 CASSQVLGDRERGFNQPQHF
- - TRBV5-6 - CASSDDYEQYF
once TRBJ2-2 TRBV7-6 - CASSSRGPGELFF